The T cell receptor (beta chain) under discussion was sequenced for a study of OX40 agonist ivuxolimab in advanced cancers. With regard to the full study: Ivuxolimab was an agonistic, fully human IgG2 monoclonal antibody directed against OX40 (CD134), a costimulatory receptor. In the dose-escalation cohort, roughly 80% of patients were male, and the mean age was approximately 60 years, with a range of about 23 to 85. The paper covers the monotherapy dose-escalation part of the phase I ivuxolimab trial, which included N ≈ 57 patients. Of the roughly 53 patients in dose escalation, 19 had hepatocellular carcinoma, around 15 had melanoma, 9 had renal cell carcinoma and 9 had head and neck cancer. Intravenous ivuxolimab was administered to patients every 2 weeks at six dose levels: 0.01, 0.1, 0.3, 1.5, 3 and 10 mg/kg. The point of sequencing TCRbeta in the periphery was to test whether ivuxolimab changed TCR sequence diversity and drove clonal T-cell expansion. Patients were allowed to have had prior anti-PD-1, anti-PD-L1 or anti-CTLA-4 therapy, and 40% of the dose-escalation patients had previously received checkpoint inhibitors. Partial responses occurred in three dose-escalation patients, of whom one had hepatocellular carcinoma and two had cutaneous melanoma. Points the paper makes about the study in general: After ivuxolimab, more expanded clones were found on average in CD8+ T cells than in CD4+ T cells. Low levels of normalized T-cell clonal expansion were also seen in some patients who did not respond. Partial responders in the 0.1-3.0 mg/kg groups had among the lowest normalized peripheral clonal expansion, especially among CD8+ T cells. The antigen specificity of the clonally expanded peripheral T cells was not determined. Clonal expansion of both CD4+ and CD8+ blood T cells was observed from baseline to week 6 at doses 0.1 to 3.0 mg/kg.

A word on this clone: Its antigen target is currently unknown. No much larger clone exists at a distance of one base, and base qualities are not known.

Patients with autoimmune disease history or receiving systemic immunosuppression were excluded from the trial. Peripheral blood for TCR sequencing was collected from all dose cohorts at baseline, on cycle 4 day 1, and on cycle 7 day 1. The samples were taken from a phase I, first-in-human, multicenter, open-label dose-escalation trial of ivuxolimab. The trial enrolled adults with locally advanced or metastatic head and neck squamous cell, hepatocellular, melanoma or renal cell carcinoma. CD4+ and CD8+ T cells were sorted separately from peripheral blood before TCR sequencing. The germline V gene provides CDR1 SNHLY and CDR2 FYNNEI. V loses 3 bases, J loses 1 base, and the germline ends lie 9 bases apart. The CDR3 has 15 amino acids, counting the end cysteine and phenylalanine. The sequence is cut down to CDR3 DNA, 45 bases in frame from base 1. To sequence the TCRbeta CDR3 region, genomic DNA was isolated from the sorted cells. TCRbeta CDR3 regions were sequenced using the immunoSEQ Assay. Imported from immuneACCESS, the table was reduced by TCRdb to in-frame sequences with V and J called. These copies leave out some clones; in studies compared against another copy, an unresolved V gene accounts for under half, and the cause of the remainder is not known. The sample profile shows around 24,000 clones; over 80% of them were found once. Clones ranked in the top ten supply 16% of the sample.

The rearrangement joined TRBV2 to TRBJ2-2; the best D guess is TRBD1, with 6 bases matching. The sample in question was CD4+ or CD8+ T cells sorted from blood, obtained in a trial of the OX40 agonist ivuxolimab. The TCR originated in an adult with an advanced solid tumor such as melanoma, head and neck, liver or kidney cancer. Read as DNA, the sequence is TGTGCCAGCAGTGAGACAGGACTGAACACCGGGGAGCTGTTTTTT. The resulting protein is CASSETGLNTGELFF. The variable domain in full, with residues beyond the CDR3 obtained from the reference TRBV2 and TRBJ2-2 genes, is EPEVTQTPSHQVTQMGQEVILRCVPISNHLYFYWYRQILGQKVEFLVSFYNNEISEKSEIFDDQFSVERPDGSNFTLKIRSTKLEDSAMYFCASSETGLNTGELFFGEGSRLTVL.